The clone carrying this T cell receptor (beta chain) was counted ten times or more. After 5'RACE with constant-segment primers, TCR alpha and TCR beta cDNA libraries carrying sample barcodes and UMIs were obtained. TCRdb ran MiXCR on the 5' RACE reads and lists one entry per CDR3 protein. The table records under 350,000 distinct CDR3 sequences, about a sixth of them present only once. V was clipped by 5 bases and J by 8 bases; unmatched bases: 10. The V gene's germline CDR1 is SGHTA and CDR2 FQGNSA. The CDR3 has 14 amino acids. This sample was included in a study of T-cell memory formation after mild COVID-19.

This receptor was identified in a man in his late teens or twenties who had mild COVID-19 (a few samples of this study predate the infection). Cell type and time point are not known. The chain links TRBV7-2 to TRBJ1-2; 8 nucleotides match TRBD1. The sample was PBMCs or a T cell subset sorted from them (not recorded which). The CDR3: CASSTGQGGLGYTF. The CDR3 nucleotides are TGTGCCAGCAGCACCGGACAGGGAGGGTTAGGCTACACCTTC.